These 27 T cell receptor beta chains were all obtained from the same sample, sequenced in a study of blood T cell repertoires in COVID-19. Only in-frame clones appear in the TCRdb table, and some are missing; sequencing was by immunoSEQ multiplex PCR. The table lists over 25,000 clones, 90% to 95% of them singletons. Sequencing input: peripheral blood. These receptors were obtained from a middle-aged man with active COVID-19.

The chain combines TRBV30 with TRBJ1-4; no clear D. Germline values: CDR1 GTSNPN, CDR2 SVGIG (reference sequence). The CDR3 has 12 residues. Between the trimmed V and J ends, which lost 7 bases and 0 bases, there was a span of 6 bases. The CDR3 nucleotides read TGTGCCTCTGACTCAACTAATGAAAAACTGTTTTTT. This translates into CASDSTNEKLFF.

V gene TRBV2 combines with J gene TRBJ2-7; the D gene is possibly TRBD1 (6 bases). This CDR3 is built from 14 residues. Trimming shortened V by 3 bases and J by 0 bases, and 9 bases separated the two germline ends. Germline V gene sequence: CDR1 SNHLY, CDR2 FYNNEI. CDR3 bases: TGTGCCAGCAGTGACAGGGGCAGCTCCTACGAGCAGTACTTC. Protein product: CASSDRGSSYEQYF.

This chain links TRBV25-1 with TRBJ2-1; D is ambiguous. The CDR3 has 14 amino acids. Looked up from germline, CDR1 is MGHDK and CDR2 is SYGVNS. V lost 3 bases, J lost 4 bases, and 10 bases lay in between. The CDR3 protein is CASSDPPSYNEQFF. CDR3 sequence (DNA): TGTGCCAGCAGTGACCCCCCGTCTTACAATGAGCAGTTCTTC.

The chain couples TRBV7-2 to TRBJ1-2; 8 positions match TRBD1. The J segment lost 8 bases and the V segment lost 3 bases, leaving 5 bases of the junction unmatched. This CDR3 region has 13 residues. Looked up from germline, CDR1 is SGHTA and CDR2 is FQGNSA. The CDR3 loop reads CASSLGQAWGYTF. Written as DNA, the CDR3 is TGTGCCAGCAGCTTGGGACAGGCATGGGGCTACACCTTC.

The V call is TRBV18, the J call TRBJ2-7, with 8 bases matching TRBD1. Germline-derived CDR1 and CDR2 are KGHSH and LQKENI. This CDR3 has 14 residues. V lost 2 bases, J lost 2 bases, and 2 bases stayed unmatched. In DNA, the CDR3 is TGTGCCAGCTCACCAGGCAGGGGGCCCTACGAGCAGTACTTC. Translation: CASSPGRGPYEQYF. The whole variable domain, filled in from reference TRBV18 and TRBJ2-7, reads NAGVMQNPRHLVRRRGQEARLRCSPMKGHSHVYWYRQLPEEGLKFMVYLQKENIIDESGMPKERFSAEFPKEGPSILRIQQVVRGDSAAYFCASSPGRGPYEQYFGPGTRLTVT.

In this sample, this clone turned up once. The chain is built from TRBV5-1 and TRBJ1-1; D uncertain. Deletions cut 4 bases from V and 0 bases from J, with 16 bases between. This CDR3 spans 16 amino acids. CDR1 is SGHRS, CDR2 YFSETQ, per germline. As DNA, the CDR3 is TGCGCCAGCAGCACCTCAACCGAATACTTGAACACTGAAGCTTTCTTT. The encoded protein is CASSTSTEYLNTEAFF. Full variable domain (remainder filled in from reference TRBV5-1 and TRBJ1-1): KAGVTQTPRYLIKTRGQQVTLSCSPISGHRSVSWYQQTPGQGLQFLFEYFSETQRNKGNFPGRFSGRQFSNSRSEMNVSTLELGDSALYLCASSTSTEYLNTEAFFGQGTRLTVV.

The chain is built from TRBV7-8 and TRBJ2-5; 7 nucleotides align to TRBD2. This CDR3 comprises 16 residues. The J segment lost 4 bases and the V segment lost 1 base, leaving 9 bases of the junction unmatched. Germline V gene sequence: CDR1 SGHVS, CDR2 FQNEAQ. CDR3: CASSLELADSRETQYF. CDR3 nucleotides: TGTGCCAGCAGCTTAGAGCTAGCGGACTCCAGAGAGACCCAGTACTTC.

The rearrangement links TRBV6-1 to TRBJ2-7; 7 bases agree with TRBD1. Germline lookup yields CDR1 MNHNS and CDR2 SASEGT. CDR3 length: 14 residues. V gave up 2 bases and J gave up 2 bases; unmatched junction bases: 3. As DNA, the CDR3 is TGTGCCAGCAGTGAAAACAGGGGCCCCTACGAGCAGTACTTC. Translation: CASSENRGPYEQYF.

The rearrangement links TRBV28 to TRBJ2-7, with TRBD1 matching 8 bases. The CDR3 is 16 residues long. Germline lookup yields CDR1 MDHEN and CDR2 SYDVKM. J gave up 4 bases and V 6 bases, and 14 bases lay outside the gene matches. CDR3 amino acids: CASRSPSGGRVYEQYF. DNA for the CDR3: TGTGCCAGCAGATCACCTTCAGGGGGCAGGGTATACGAGCAGTACTTC.

V and J are TRBV3-1 (or the pseudogene TRBV3-2) and TRBJ1-3, with D unclear. The germline V gene has CDR1 LGHDT and CDR2 YNNKEL (reference sequence). Trimming took 4 bases from V and 5 from J, leaving 9 bases between them. This CDR3 spans 13 amino acids. CDR3 bases: TGTGCCAGCAGCCGGGGAGAGAGAAACACCATATATTTT. Translation gives CASSRGERNTIYF.

The chain couples TRBV6-6 to TRBJ2-7; possibly TRBD2 for D (5 bases). Per germline, CDR1 MNHNY and CDR2 SVGAGI (reference sequence). The CDR3 contains 15 residues. V was pared by 7 bases and J by 3 bases, with 19 bases between. CDR3 protein: CASITSPGRDYEQYF. In DNA form, the CDR3 reads TGTGCCAGCATAACGTCCCCAGGCCGGGACTACGAGCAGTACTTC.

The J gene is TRBJ2-3, the V gene TRBV28; no reliable D call. CDR3 length: 16 amino acids. Trimming shortened V by 8 bases and J by 2 bases, and 20 bases separated the two germline ends. Germline values: CDR1 MDHEN, CDR2 SYDVKM. The chain's CDR3 is CASENPRIQYTDTQYF. CDR3 DNA: TGTGCCAGCGAAAACCCCAGGATCCAATACACAGATACGCAGTATTTT.

This chain uses TRBV6-2 or TRBV6-3 with TRBJ2-3; 7 bases agree with TRBD2. The germline V gene has CDR1 MNHEY and CDR2 SVGEGT. V dropped 2 bases and J dropped 11; count of bases not matched to a gene: 25. The CDR3 contains 19 residues. The CDR3 sequence is CASSYTSRGGGSSGHKQYF. Written as DNA, the CDR3 is TGTGCCAGCAGTTACACTTCTCGTGGGGGGGGTTCTAGCGGCCACAAGCAGTATTTT.

This clone appeared once. This chain connects TRBV10-2 to TRBJ1-2, with D unclear. Looked up from germline, CDR1 is WSHSY and CDR2 is SAAADI. The length of the CDR3 is 13 residues. With 10 bases removed from V and 1 base from J, the gap between germline ends came to 13 bases. CDR3 sequence: CATRAAGNYGYTF. In DNA, the CDR3 is TGCGCCACCCGTGCGGCGGGTAACTATGGCTACACCTTC.

A remark on this clone: This CDR3 is also generated by other DNA sequences in the sample. The V and J genes are TRBV5-1 and TRBJ2-7, with D possibly being TRBD2 (5 bases). Trimming shortened V by 0 bases and J by 4 bases, and 5 bases separated the two germline ends. Germline V gives CDR1 SGHRS, CDR2 YFSETQ. The CDR3 contains 12 residues. CDR3 in DNA: TGCGCCAGCAGCTTGGGAGGGTACGAGCAGTACTTC. Its translation is CASSLGGYEQYF.

The V gene is TRBV19, the J gene TRBJ2-7, with no clear D. The germline V and J ends were trimmed by 6 bases and 4 bases, with 13 bases remaining between them. CDR1 LNHDA and CDR2 SQIVND come from the germline V gene (reference sequence). This CDR3 spans 13 amino acids. The CDR3 region has the DNA TGTGCCAGTAGCCCCAGCGATGGTTACGAGCAGTACTTC. It translates to CASSPSDGYEQYF.

The gene calls are TRBV5-1 and TRBJ2-2; a possible D gene is TRBD1 (5 bases). Trimming took 0 bases from V and 6 from J, leaving 15 bases between them. This CDR3 contains 16 residues. The germline V gene encodes CDR1 SGHRS and CDR2 YFSETQ. The CDR3 coding sequence is TGCGCCAGCAGCTTGGTCGTACTGGGCAGGGCCGGGGAGCTGTTTTTT. Encoded protein: CASSLVVLGRAGELFF.

The genes are TRBV5-1 and TRBJ2-2, with TRBD2 matching over 10 bases. Germline V gives CDR1 SGHRS, CDR2 YFSETQ. The CDR3 has 15 residues. Germline trimming cut 4 bases from V and 7 bases from J; bases unmatched to any gene: 7. CDR3 in amino acids: CASSTAGGPGGELFF. The CDR3 DNA reads TGCGCCAGCAGCACAGCGGGGGGGCCAGGCGGGGAGCTGTTTTTT.

The chain uses TRBV29-1 and TRBJ2-2; 7 bases match TRBD2. With 7 bases clipped from V and 7 bases from J, the junction kept 12 bases outside the gene matches. Germline CDR1 reads SQVTM; CDR2 reads ANQGSEA. This CDR3 contains 14 residues. The CDR3: CSGVLATAGGELFF. The CDR3 nucleotides read TGCAGCGGGGTACTAGCGACCGCGGGCGGGGAGCTGTTTTTT.

V is TRBV2 and J is TRBJ1-1; tentative D call: TRBD1 (5 bases). The CDR3 loop spans 15 amino acids. The V gene's germline CDR1 is SNHLY and CDR2 FYNNEI. The V and J ends lost 0 bases and 4 bases respectively, with 12 bases between them. As DNA, the CDR3 is TGTGCCAGCAGTGAAGCGCGGGGGTTCCGCACTGAAGCTTTCTTT. It yields the protein CASSEARGFRTEAFF.

V and J are TRBV4-1 and TRBJ2-4; 10 nucleotides align to TRBD2. The CDR3 is 20 residues long. Germline V lookup: CDR1 MGHRA, CDR2 YSYEKL. J gave up 6 bases and V 0 bases, and 17 bases lay outside the gene matches. CDR3 coding DNA: TGCGCCAGCAGCCAAGATCTGTTTGGGCTAGCGGGGGCCCGGGGAAACATTCAGTACTTC. It specifies CASSQDLFGLAGARGNIQYF.

The rearrangement joins TRBV2 to TRBJ1-1; the match to TRBD1 covers 7 bases. CDR3 length: 15 amino acids. Losses at the gene ends were 6 bases for V and 5 bases for J; bases not matched to a gene: 12. Germline V gene data show CDR1 as SNHLY and CDR2 as FYNNEI. CDR3 in amino acids: CASREQTGLGTEAFF. The CDR3 coding sequence is TGTGCCAGCAGGGAACAGACAGGGTTAGGGACTGAAGCTTTCTTT.

J is TRBJ1-1 and V is TRBV28; no reliable D call. The CDR3 is made up of 13 amino acids. Deletions cut 6 bases from V and 3 bases from J, with 11 bases between. Germline-derived CDR1 and CDR2 are MDHEN and SYDVKM. The CDR3 region has the DNA TGTGCCAGCAGGGGTACGGGGTACACTGAAGCTTTCTTT. Encoded protein: CASRGTGYTEAFF.

CDR3 residues: CATSPTSRTYEQYF. In DNA, the CDR3 is TGTGCCACCAGCCCCACCTCCAGAACATACGAGCAGTACTTC. The chain has TRBV15 and TRBJ2-7; D not certain. CDR1 is LNHNV, CDR2 YYDKDF, per germline (reference sequence). V lost 5 bases to trimming and J lost 4 bases, with 15 bases between them. The CDR3 length is 14 residues.

The chain links TRBV25-1 to TRBJ2-2; 7 bases map to TRBD2. With V trimmed by 1 base and J by 3 bases, 2 bases remained unmatched. The CDR3 loop spans 15 amino acids. Germline-derived CDR1 and CDR2 are MGHDK and SYGVNS. The CDR3: CASSESSGYTGELFF. CDR3 DNA: TGTGCCAGCAGTGAATCTAGCGGTTACACCGGGGAGCTGTTTTTT.

The CDR3 protein is CASTWTVRGGYGYTF. The CDR3 DNA sequence: TGTGCCAGCACTTGGACAGTAAGGGGGGGCTATGGCTACACCTTC. The chain recombines TRBV2 with TRBJ1-2; D may be TRBD1 (6 bases). The V gene lost 7 bases and the J gene lost 4 bases, with 19 bases spanning the gap. This CDR3 region has 15 residues. CDR1 is SNHLY and CDR2 is FYNNEI in the germline V gene.

Here the CDR3 DNA reads TGCAGTGCTAGTTCAGGACAGGAAACTTTTTACTACGAGCAGTACTTC. Residues: CSASSGQETFYYEQYF. J is TRBJ2-7 and V is TRBV20-1; 7 nucleotides match TRBD1. This CDR3 spans 16 amino acids. Germline CDR1 reads DFQATT; CDR2 reads SNEGSKA (reference sequence). J gave up 3 bases and V 3 bases, and 14 bases lay outside the gene matches.